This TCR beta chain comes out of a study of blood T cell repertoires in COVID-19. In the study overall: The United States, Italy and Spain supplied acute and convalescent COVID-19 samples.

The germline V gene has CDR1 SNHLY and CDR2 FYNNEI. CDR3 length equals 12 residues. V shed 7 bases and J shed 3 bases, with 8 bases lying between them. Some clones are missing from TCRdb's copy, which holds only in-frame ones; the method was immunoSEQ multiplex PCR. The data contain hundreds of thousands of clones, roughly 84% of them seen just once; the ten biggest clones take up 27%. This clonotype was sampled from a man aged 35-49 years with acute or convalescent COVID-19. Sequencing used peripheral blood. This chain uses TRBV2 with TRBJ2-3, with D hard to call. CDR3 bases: TGTGCCAGCAAAATGTCTACAGATACGCAGTATTTT. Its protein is CASKMSTDTQYF.